These 27 T cell receptor beta chains originate from one sample sequenced in a study of blood T cell repertoires in COVID-19 (dated by TCRdb to 2019 to 2021). The method was the immunoSEQ multiplex PCR assay. What TCRdb holds here is the immuneACCESS table cut down to in-frame rearrangements. Part of the clones is not present; checked against another copy, under half of the missing clones reflect an unresolved V gene, and the others are unexplained. The sample data list some 53,000 clones, and roughly 84% of these were observed just once. The top ten clonotypes cover approximately 16% of the sample. Sequencing was performed on peripheral blood. The receptors were gathered from a human donor with active COVID-19. The donor label of this sample is uncertain.

The chain combines TRBV14 with TRBJ1-2; 9 bases agree with TRBD1. This CDR3 contains 15 residues. CDR1 SGHDN and CDR2 FVKESK come from the germline V gene. The V gene end was trimmed by 3 bases and the J gene end by 5 bases; junction bases not matched to a gene: 7. CDR3 bases: TGTGCCAGCAGCCACCCGGGACAGGGAGGATATGGCTACACCTTC. It encodes CASSHPGQGGYGYTF.

The chain has TRBV6-6 and TRBJ2-5, with 9 bases aligning to TRBD2. Trimming at V came to 5 bases and at J to 7 bases, leaving 11 bases not matched to a gene. Germline assignment: CDR1 MNHNY and CDR2 SVGAGI (reference sequence). The CDR3 has 15 residues. CDR3 in DNA: TGTGCCAGCAGTACCCAGACTAGCGGTGCGGGGACCCAGTACTTC. Residues: CASSTQTSGAGTQYF.

The gene calls are TRBV18 and TRBJ1-1; TRBD1 is a possible D gene (6 bases). V was clipped by 0 bases and J by 4 bases, with 24 bases between them. This CDR3 is 19 amino acids long. Looked up from germline, CDR1 is KGHSH and CDR2 is LQKENI. The CDR3 DNA reads as TGTGCCAGCTCACCACCGAGAGGCAGGGGCGGCCTTCGGGGCACTGAAGCTTTCTTT. Protein product: CASSPPRGRGGLRGTEAFF.

This sequence joins TRBV5-8 and TRBJ2-3; D might be TRBD2 (5 bases). The length of the CDR3 is 16 residues. Trimming took off 0 bases at V and 3 bases at J, with 14 bases between the two ends. Germline-derived CDR1 and CDR2 are SGHTS and YDEGEE. CDR3 in amino acids: CASSLGTRALTDTQYF. CDR3 coding DNA: TGTGCCAGCAGCTTGGGAACTAGAGCTCTTACAGATACGCAGTATTTT.

The V call is TRBV9, the J call TRBJ1-6; 9 nucleotides match TRBD1. Germline trimming cut 3 bases from V and 7 bases from J; bases unmatched to any gene: 5. Germline loops: CDR1 SGDLS, CDR2 YYNGEE. CDR3 size: 15 residues. The CDR3 DNA follows: TGTGCCAGCAGCGGGGGGACAGGGAACAATTCACCCCTCCACTTT. This gives the protein CASSGGTGNNSPLHF. Drawing the rest from reference TRBV9 and TRBJ1-6, the complete variable domain is DSGVTQTPKHLITATGQRVTLRCSPRSGDLSVYWYQQSLDQGLQFLIQYYNGEERAKGNILERFSAQQFPDLHSELNLSSLELGDSALYFCASSGGTGNNSPLHFGNGTRLTVT.

This chain uses TRBV18 with TRBJ2-5; TRBD1 matches at 11 bases. The CDR3 length is 13 residues. CDR1 and CDR2 from the germline V gene are KGHSH and LQKENI. Trimming cost V 4 bases and J 7 bases; bases outside gene matches: 2. CDR3 nucleotides: TGTGCCAGCTCACTGGGGACAGGGGGGACCCAGTACTTC. This sequence encodes CASSLGTGGTQYF.

The J gene is TRBJ2-5, the V gene TRBV4-3; tentative D call: TRBD2 (6 bases). CDR1 and CDR2 from the germline V gene are LGHNA and YSLEER. The CDR3 has 16 amino acids. V was clipped by 0 bases and J by 2 bases, with 13 bases between them. This CDR3 reads CASSQDFGGEQETQYF. Written as DNA, the CDR3 is TGCGCCAGCAGCCAAGATTTCGGGGGTGAGCAAGAGACCCAGTACTTC.

The table lists this clone with a few counts. The chain links TRBV5-5 to TRBJ1-2, with D uncertain. CDR3 length: 15 residues. Germline-derived CDR1 and CDR2 are SGHKS and YYEKEE (reference sequence). V was cut by 4 bases and J by 2 bases, with 15 bases left in between. The CDR3 DNA follows: TGTGCCAGCAGCCCCCGAGGGCTTTCGAACTATGGCTACACCTTC. Translation: CASSPRGLSNYGYTF.

This clone was detected a few times. The chain is built from TRBV7-9 and TRBJ1-1; TRBD1 aligns across 8 bases. The CDR3 is made up of 12 amino acids. Per germline, CDR1 SEHNR and CDR2 FQNEAQ (reference sequence). With V trimmed by 8 bases and J by 8 bases, 7 bases remained unmatched. Here the CDR3 reads CASRTDRVEAFF. For the CDR3, the DNA is TGTGCCAGCCGAACGGACAGGGTGGAAGCTTTCTTT.

The gene calls are TRBV6-5 and TRBJ2-7; 7 bases are a match to TRBD1. The V and J ends lost 7 bases and 3 bases, in that order; junction bases with no gene match: 12. The CDR3 loop spans 15 amino acids. In germline, CDR1 is MNHEY, CDR2 SVGAGI. The CDR3 coding sequence is TGTGCCAGCAATATATTTTGGGACAGCCGCTACGAGCAGTACTTC. This codes for CASNIFWDSRYEQYF.

The chain uses TRBV6-6 and TRBJ1-2; D unresolved. The V end was cut by 10 bases, the J end by 4 bases, with 10 bases between. Germline assignment: CDR1 MNHNY and CDR2 SVGAGI (reference sequence). The CDR3 is 11 residues long. This CDR3 is CATKNSYGYTF. CDR3 in DNA: TGTGCCACCAAGAACAGCTATGGCTACACCTTC.

The CDR3 spells CASREQGASSPLHF. The DNA of the CDR3 is TGTGCCAGCAGAGAACAGGGGGCTAGTTCACCCCTCCACTTT. The chain couples TRBV14 to TRBJ1-6, with TRBD1 identical over 9 bases. Germline assignment: CDR1 SGHDN and CDR2 FVKESK. V shed 6 bases, J shed 9 bases, and the junction held 6 bases outside the gene matches. This CDR3 contains 14 residues. The complete variable domain, with remaining parts taken from reference TRBV14 and TRBJ1-6, reads EAGVTQFPSHSVIEKGQTVTLRCDPISGHDNLYWYRRVMGKEIKFLLHFVKESKQDESGMPNNRFLAERTGGTYSTLKVQPAELEDSGVYFCASREQGASSPLHFGNGTRLTVT.

The rearrangement uses TRBV18 and TRBJ1-1; 11 bases match TRBD1. The CDR3 length is 15 residues. Germline V gives CDR1 KGHSH, CDR2 LQKENI. Losses at the gene ends were 1 base for V and 4 bases for J; bases not matched to a gene: 2. For the CDR3, the DNA is TGTGCCAGCTCACCACTGGGGACAGGGGGCACTGAAGCTTTCTTT. It codes for CASSPLGTGGTEAFF.

This rearrangement joins TRBV19 to TRBJ2-2; 7 bases are a match to TRBD1. The V and J ends lost 3 bases and 6 bases, in that order; junction bases with no gene match: 4. This CDR3 has 14 amino acids. Germline V gene lookup returns CDR1 LNHDA and CDR2 SQIVND (reference sequence). The CDR3 protein is CASSMAGGSGELFF. Written as DNA, the CDR3 is TGTGCCAGTAGTATGGCAGGGGGATCCGGGGAGCTGTTTTTT.

The chain recombines TRBV7-8 with TRBJ1-1; D perhaps matches TRBD1 (6 bases). Germline V gives CDR1 SGHVS, CDR2 FQNEAQ. Trimming removed 1 base from V and 1 base from J, with 19 bases in between. The CDR3 contains 18 residues. Here the CDR3 reads CASSLEGGSVLPNTEAFF. CDR3 DNA: TGTGCCAGCAGCTTAGAGGGGGGGTCGGTCCTTCCGAACACTGAAGCTTTCTTT.

V usage is TRBV2 and J usage is TRBJ1-6; D may be TRBD1 (6 bases). Trimming removed 8 bases from V and 8 bases from J, with 19 bases in between. The CDR3 spans 15 residues. Germline V gene lookup returns CDR1 SNHLY and CDR2 FYNNEI. CDR3 in DNA: TGTGCCAGCGAACCTACCGGGACAAGATATTCACCCCTCCACTTT. Protein product: CASEPTGTRYSPLHF.

The V gene is TRBV6-2 or TRBV6-3, the J gene TRBJ2-5, with 7 bases aligning to TRBD1. V lost 6 bases and J lost 7; bases outside the gene matches: 20. Germline values: CDR1 MNHEY, CDR2 SVGEGT. The length of the CDR3 is 17 residues. CDR3 DNA sequence: TGTGCCAGCAGCCGCATCCCCAGTGGACAGGCCCGGAGGACCCAGTACTTC. Amino acid sequence: CASSRIPSGQARRTQYF.

The gene calls are TRBV7-9 and TRBJ1-2; no definite D call. Trimming left V 5 bases short and J 3 bases short, with 7 bases between. This CDR3 spans 12 amino acids. CDR1 SEHNR and CDR2 FQNEAQ come from the germline V gene (reference sequence). CDR3 DNA: TGTGCCAGCAGCAACCGGGACTATGGCTACACCTTC. This translates into CASSNRDYGYTF.

This clone was recorded a few times. The chain employs TRBV7-9 and TRBJ2-2; 12 bases agree with TRBD2. Losses at the gene ends were 6 bases for V and 5 bases for J; bases not matched to a gene: 16. This CDR3 is built from 19 residues. Looked up from germline, CDR1 is SEHNR and CDR2 is FQNEAQ (reference sequence). This chain's CDR3 is CASRLRGRTSGDVTGELFF. CDR3 sequence (DNA): TGTGCCAGCAGACTTCGTGGAAGGACTAGCGGGGATGTAACCGGGGAGCTGTTTTTT.

This clone appeared a single time. The J gene is TRBJ2-3, the V gene TRBV6-5; 7 bases agree with TRBD1. The CDR3 contains 15 residues. The V and J ends lost 0 bases and 4 bases, in that order; junction bases with no gene match: 4. Germline CDR1 is MNHEY and CDR2 is SVGAGI. The DNA for the CDR3 is TGTGCCAGCAGTTACTCGCCTACAGGGGCAGATACGCAGTATTTT. As protein: CASSYSPTGADTQYF.

For the CDR3, the DNA is TGTGCCAGCAGCCATACCGGGTCCTACTTCACCGGGGAGCTGTTTTTT. Protein: CASSHTGSYFTGELFF. This chain joins TRBV4-2 and TRBJ2-2; D gene uncertain. Germline CDR1 LGHNA, CDR2 YNFKEQ. V was trimmed by 3 bases and J by 4 bases, leaving 15 bases between them. CDR3 length equals 16 residues.

This clone was picked up one time. The gene calls are TRBV6-5 and TRBJ1-5; D is perhaps TRBD1 (6 bases). The CDR3 loop spans 14 amino acids. The V end was cut by 7 bases, the J end by 5 bases, with 15 bases between. Germline V gene data show CDR1 as MNHEY and CDR2 as SVGAGI. The CDR3 DNA reads TGTGCCAGCAATCCGGGACACCCAGATCAGCCCCAGCATTTT. As protein: CASNPGHPDQPQHF.

V usage is TRBV5-5 and J usage is TRBJ2-6; D uncertain. V lost 4 bases, J lost 0 bases, and 14 bases lay in between. The CDR3 spans 17 residues. Germline lookup yields CDR1 SGHKS and CDR2 YYEKEE (reference sequence). The CDR3 DNA follows: TGTGCCAGCAGCCGTTTTCAGGAAAGCTCTGGGGCCAACGTCCTGACTTTC. Residues: CASSRFQESSGANVLTF.

The chain joins TRBV5-6 to TRBJ2-1; 8 positions match TRBD1. CDR1 and CDR2 (germline): SGHDT, YYEEEE. The CDR3 is 14 residues long. Losses at the gene ends were 7 bases for V and 2 bases for J; bases not matched to a gene: 5. CDR3 amino acids: CASGRQGPYNEQFF. The CDR3 nucleotides are TGTGCCAGCGGAAGACAGGGGCCCTACAATGAGCAGTTCTTC. The variable domain in full, with the rest retrieved from reference TRBV5-6 and TRBJ2-1, is DAGVTQSPTHLIKTRGQQVTLRCSPKSGHDTVSWYQQALGQGPQFIFQYYEEEERQRGNFPDRFSGHQFPNYSSELNVNALLLGDSALYLCASGRQGPYNEQFFGPGTRLTVL.

The chain is built from TRBV5-8 and TRBJ1-5, with D hard to call. V shed 0 bases and J shed 7 bases, with 14 bases lying between them. Germline CDR1 is SGHTS and CDR2 is YDEGEE. The CDR3 totals 15 residues. The CDR3 DNA follows: TGTGCCAGCAGCTTGGCCGACGGGTATCAGCAGCCCCAGCATTTT. Amino acid sequence: CASSLADGYQQPQHF.

This rearrangement joins TRBV27 to TRBJ2-7; TRBD1 might be the D (6 bases). The germline V gene encodes CDR1 MNHEY and CDR2 SMNVEV (reference sequence). The V end lost 5 bases, the J end lost 2 bases, and 13 bases lay between the germline ends. The CDR3 sequence is 14 residues long. This chain's CDR3 is CASSLSGVPYEQYF. CDR3 in DNA: TGTGCCAGCAGTCTCTCAGGGGTTCCCTACGAGCAGTACTTC.

This clone was observed a single time. The chain is built from TRBV2 and TRBJ2-2; D gene ambiguous. Germline CDR1 is SNHLY and CDR2 is FYNNEI. Trimming stripped 8 bases from V and 2 bases from J, with 15 bases between. This CDR3 has 15 amino acids. The CDR3 sequence is CASAWANQNTGELFF. In nucleotides, the CDR3 is TGTGCCAGCGCCTGGGCCAATCAAAACACCGGGGAGCTGTTTTTT.